The entry below gives a single T cell receptor beta chain sequence along with its context. What it binds is unknown. Data came from immunoSEQ multiplex PCR; TCRdb stores just in-frame clones and leaves some out. Counted here are about 2.4 million clones, over 85% occurring once; the ten biggest clones make up roughly 0.36%. V lost 2 bases and J 8 bases, leaving 16 bases between the germline ends. Looked up from germline, CDR1 is SGHRS and CDR2 is YFSETQ. The CDR3 loop spans 15 amino acids. In the CD4+ fraction, cells were divided into CD45RA+ naive and CD45RA-negative memory subsets. This entry is derived from a study of shared clonotypes between healthy human individuals. Study conclusions and caveats: The represented genetic and exposure-history diversity was limited by the small number of donors.

This sequence joins TRBV5-1 and TRBJ1-4; D possibly corresponds to TRBD1 (5 bases). The material sequenced was naive CD4+ T cells from PBMCs. Noted subset: CD45RA+ positively selected. The clonotype was recovered from a man younger than 35 in good health. Some clones in this sample may be carry-over from other donors' samples. The CDR3 loop is CASSFWAQEGEKLFF. The CDR3 DNA reads as TGCGCCAGCAGCTTCTGGGCACAGGAAGGAGAAAAACTGTTTTTT.